A selection of T cell receptor beta chains follows, all from one sample in a study of T cell responses to AZD1222 COVID-19 vaccine. The data were produced by immunoSEQ multiplex PCR, yet TCRdb's version contains in-frame clones alone and is incomplete. Counted here are 95,000 to 150,000 clones, about 86% occurring once; the ten biggest clones make up roughly 3.1%. The sample was peripheral blood, taken 28 days after the second AZD1222 dose. The receptors were sampled from an adult who received the AZD1222 COVID-19 vaccine. CDR3s include the opening cysteine and the closing phenylalanine or tryptophan. Expanded clones get a size class; other rows say once, few or many, or leave the size out.

clone_size: -
v_call: TRBV1
cdr3_aa: CTSSQDRLKVLGGNEAFF

clone_size: few
v_call: TRBV27
cdr3_aa: CASSLSAGVDEQFF

clone_size: -
v_call: TRBV7-2
cdr3_aa: CASSSTRVGGADTQYF

clone_size: -
v_call: TRBV11-2
cdr3_aa: CASSLERAAGSEQFF

clone_size: -
v_call: TRBV5-1
cdr3_aa: CASSSGGGTENEKLFF

clone_size: -
v_call: TRBV5-1
cdr3_aa: CASSWGFTDGYTF

clone_size: -
v_call: TRBV7-2
cdr3_aa: CASSLALIGPYEQYF

clone_size: -
v_call: TRBV6-5
cdr3_aa: CASSRGQGSADTQYF

clone_size: -
v_call: TRBV5-4
cdr3_aa: CASSADGIYGYTF

clone_size: -
v_call: TRBV5-4
cdr3_aa: CASSLREGSAEAFF

clone_size: -
v_call: TRBV19
cdr3_aa: CASSWGRTDTQYF

clone_size: -
v_call: TRBV4-2
cdr3_aa: CASSQEASGRPYEQYF

clone_size: -
v_call: TRBV11-2
cdr3_aa: CASRAGSEQFF

clone_size: -
v_call: TRBV12-3/TRBV12-4
cdr3_aa: CASSSGTGRGYTF

clone_size: once
v_call: TRBV7-2
cdr3_aa: CASSLWKRSTTDTQYF

clone_size: -
v_call: TRBV5-4
cdr3_aa: CASSLMAGGTDTQYF

clone_size: -
v_call: TRBV13
cdr3_aa: CASSLGPEQFF

clone_size: -
v_call: TRBV3-1/TRBV3-2
cdr3_aa: CASSQDGRSEQFF

clone_size: -
v_call: TRBV4-1
cdr3_aa: CASSQEGHDLYGYTF

clone_size: -
v_call: TRBV5-6
cdr3_aa: CASSCTGSEGEKLFF

clone_size: -
v_call: TRBV7-9
cdr3_aa: CASTQRENTGELFF

clone_size: -
v_call: TRBV6-1
cdr3_aa: CASSESEQFYNEQFF

clone_size: once
v_call: TRBV5-1
cdr3_aa: CASSGISGGYTDTQYF

clone_size: -
v_call: TRBV28
cdr3_aa: CASRSKKTGQPQHF

clone_size: -
v_call: TRBV2
cdr3_aa: CASSESELSSYEQYF

clone_size: -
v_call: TRBV6-2/TRBV6-3
cdr3_aa: CASSKGLEADTQYF

clone_size: -
v_call: TRBV18
cdr3_aa: CASSPGDVYGYTF

clone_size: -
v_call: TRBV9
cdr3_aa: CASSDRREKLFF

clone_size: few
v_call: TRBV2
cdr3_aa: CASRRSGGISADTQYF

clone_size: -
v_call: TRBV19
cdr3_aa: CASSVGGGINQPQHF

clone_size: -
v_call: TRBV27
cdr3_aa: CASSLTPNEQFF

clone_size: -
v_call: TRBV21-1
cdr3_aa: CASSSGTGRQPQHF

clone_size: -
v_call: TRBV15
cdr3_aa: CATSRPGAHYEQYF

clone_size: -
v_call: TRBV15
cdr3_aa: CATSRGTAIQETQYF

clone_size: -
v_call: TRBV7-9
cdr3_aa: CASSFRQGWNNEQFF

clone_size: once
v_call: TRBV19
cdr3_aa: CATAPTGDNSPLHF

clone_size: once
v_call: TRBV15
cdr3_aa: CATSRDYRNNEKLFF

clone_size: -
v_call: TRBV21-1
cdr3_aa: CASSKKWGRVADSNQPQHF

clone_size: -
v_call: TRBV20-1
cdr3_aa: CSASVGQSNQPQHF

clone_size: -
v_call: TRBV7-2
cdr3_aa: CASSPRPNPSSGANVLTF

clone_size: -
v_call: TRBV30
cdr3_aa: CAWWGNTEAFF

clone_size: -
v_call: TRBV3-1/TRBV3-2
cdr3_aa: CASSPWTLTFTDTQYF